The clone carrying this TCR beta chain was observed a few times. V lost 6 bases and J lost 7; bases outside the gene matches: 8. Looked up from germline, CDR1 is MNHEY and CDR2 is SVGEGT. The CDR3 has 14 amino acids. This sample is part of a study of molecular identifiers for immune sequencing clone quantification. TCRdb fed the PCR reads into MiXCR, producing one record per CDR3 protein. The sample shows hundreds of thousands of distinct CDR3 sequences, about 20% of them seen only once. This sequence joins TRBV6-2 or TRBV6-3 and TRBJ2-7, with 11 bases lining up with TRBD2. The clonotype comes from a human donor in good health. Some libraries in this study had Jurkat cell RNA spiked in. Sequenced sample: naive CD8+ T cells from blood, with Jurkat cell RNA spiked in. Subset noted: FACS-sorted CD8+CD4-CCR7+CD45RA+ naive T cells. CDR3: CASRLAGGLREQYF. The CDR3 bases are TGTGCCAGCAGGCTAGCGGGGGGTCTCCGGGAGCAGTACTTC.